This T cell receptor beta chain appears in the sequencing data of a study of blood T cell repertoires in COVID-19. On the study more broadly: Sites across the United States, Italy and Spain contributed samples from acute and convalescent COVID-19. In each case, the material was cDNA or gDNA derived from T cells, B-cell-depleted T cells, or PBMCs.

Authors' processing steps: Reference gene primer amplification gave nucleated cell count estimates. Clones were sequenced by immunoSEQ multiplex PCR, and TCRdb holds only the in-frame ones, with some missing. V and J calls and clone size come straight from that table; D and trimming were deduced from the DNA. Among around 98,000 clones listed, approximately 84% were seen once. The CDR3 spans 12 residues. Germline V CDR1 and CDR2: SNHLY, FYNNEI. Trimming pared 9 bases from V and 13 bases from J, leaving 19 bases between. This TCR was sampled from a woman aged 55-75 years with acute or convalescent COVID-19. The chain uses TRBV2 and TRBJ2-1, with unresolved D. Source material: peripheral blood. The CDR3 here is CASSPQSERQFF. In DNA, the CDR3 is TGTGCCAGTTCACCGCAATCAGAGCGACAGTTCTTC.